Below, 24 T cell receptor beta chains from the same sample are listed, as sequenced in a study of cytomegalovirus exposure and HLA in healthy donors. PCR primers comprised 60 Vbeta and 13 Jbeta primers. Using immunoSEQ multiplex PCR, the repertoire was profiled, and TCRdb retains in-frame clones only, with some absent. The profile shows 110,000 or so clones, 70% to 85% of them singletons. The sample was PBMCs. These receptors all stem from a woman in her thirties or forties in good health and CMV-seropositive.

The chain has TRBV9 and TRBJ1-2; 9 bases map to TRBD1. CDR1 and CDR2 from the germline V gene are SGDLS and YYNGEE. The CDR3 extends over 16 amino acids. The J segment lost 6 bases and the V segment lost 0 bases, leaving 9 bases of the junction unmatched. The CDR3 reads CASSVAFGGTGNGYTF. The CDR3 coding sequence is TGTGCCAGCAGCGTAGCCTTCGGAGGGACAGGGAATGGCTACACCTTC.

The CDR3 protein is CASSQASGGGETQYF. As DNA, the CDR3 is TGCGCCAGCAGCCAAGCGTCGGGGGGCGGGGAGACCCAGTACTTC. The chain links TRBV4-1 to TRBJ2-5, with D perhaps matching TRBD2 (7 bases). The germline V and J ends were trimmed by 1 base and 5 bases, with 14 bases remaining between them. The CDR3 sequence is 15 residues long. The V gene's germline CDR1 is MGHRA and CDR2 YSYEKL.

The gene calls are TRBV6-1 and TRBJ1-1, with 7 bases that match TRBD1. Germline assignment: CDR1 MNHNS and CDR2 SASEGT. The CDR3 sequence is 14 residues long. V gave up 4 bases and J gave up 11 bases; unmatched junction bases: 13. The CDR3 region is CASSADRDQGRAFF. Here the CDR3 DNA reads TGTGCCAGCAGTGCAGACAGGGACCAGGGTCGGGCTTTCTTT.

This rearrangement joins TRBV5-1 to TRBJ2-1, with TRBD2 matching 10 bases. J gave up 3 bases and V 3 bases, and 12 bases lay outside the gene matches. CDR3 length: 18 residues. From germline, CDR1 is SGHRS and CDR2 YFSETQ. This chain's CDR3 is CASSSSTSGSLNYNEQFF. CDR3 DNA sequence: TGCGCCAGCAGCTCCTCGACTAGCGGGTCGTTGAACTACAATGAGCAGTTCTTC.

This clone was counted once. The chain joins TRBV4-1 to TRBJ1-1; weak D call: TRBD1 (5 bases). The CDR3 runs 15 residues. The V end lost 1 base, the J end lost 5 bases, and 14 bases lay between the germline ends. Germline V gives CDR1 MGHRA, CDR2 YSYEKL. The CDR3 nucleotides are TGCGCCAGCAGCCAAGTCGGGGCGGGAGTTACTGAAGCTTTCTTT. Translation: CASSQVGAGVTEAFF.

The chain joins TRBV7-8 to TRBJ2-3, with a tentative D call TRBD2 (5 bases). Germline V CDR1 and CDR2: SGHVS, FQNEAQ. The V end lost 5 bases, the J end lost 0 bases, and 21 bases lay between the germline ends. This CDR3 comprises 18 residues. The CDR3 sequence is CASSPRTSRLTSTDTQYF. The DNA for the CDR3 is TGTGCCAGCAGCCCACGGACTTCGAGATTAACTAGCACAGATACGCAGTATTTT. Full variable domain (missing parts from reference TRBV7-8 and TRBJ2-3): GAGVSQSPRYKVAKRGQDVALRCDPISGHVSLFWYQQALGQGPEFLTYFQNEAQLDKSGLPSDRFFAERPEGSVSTLKIQRTQQEDSAVYLCASSPRTSRLTSTDTQYFGPGTRLTVL.

The chain employs TRBV4-3 and TRBJ1-1; TRBD1 matches 7 bases. CDR1 and CDR2 (germline): LGHNA, YSLEER. J lost 1 base, V lost 4 bases, and 6 bases had no gene match. The CDR3 extends over 15 amino acids. Here the CDR3 DNA reads TGCGCCAGCAGCCCCTCAGGGGGTAGGAACACTGAAGCTTTCTTT. Its protein product is CASSPSGGRNTEAFF.

This chain connects TRBV28 to TRBJ2-5; TRBD2 aligns across 7 bases. The closer fit of TRBJ2-7 to the DNA end suggests the J call may be wrong. The CDR3 contains 14 residues. From germline, CDR1 is MDHEN and CDR2 SYDVKM. The CDR3 DNA is TGTGCCAGCAACGGGGAGCGGGGTAGCTACGAGCAGTACTTC. Amino acids: CASNGERGSYEQYF.

The chain carries TRBV9 and TRBJ2-3; TRBD1 might be the D (5 bases). V lost 1 base and J 2 bases, leaving 14 bases between the germline ends. Germline lookup yields CDR1 SGDLS and CDR2 YYNGEE. The CDR3 is 16 amino acids. The CDR3 sequence is CASSVTSTGATDTQYF. CDR3 coding DNA: TGTGCCAGCAGCGTAACCTCCACAGGAGCCACAGATACGCAGTATTTT.

V usage is TRBV6-5 and J usage is TRBJ2-1; 14 nucleotides align to TRBD2. V lost 4 bases to trimming and J lost 6 bases; unmatched junction nucleotides: 2. CDR3 length: 15 amino acids. CDR1 and CDR2 (germline): MNHEY, SVGAGI. The CDR3 sequence is CASSLGTSGSNEQFF. As DNA, the CDR3 is TGTGCCAGCAGTTTAGGGACTAGCGGGAGCAATGAGCAGTTCTTC.

This clone was picked up a small number of times. The chain uses TRBV9 and TRBJ2-3; tentatively, D is TRBD1 (6 bases). The germline V gene encodes CDR1 SGDLS and CDR2 YYNGEE. Trimming removed 3 bases from V and 11 bases from J, with 13 bases in between. The CDR3 runs 12 residues. CDR3 loop: CASSDNAGVQYF. The CDR3 DNA reads TGTGCCAGCAGCGACAACGCAGGGGTGCAGTATTTT.

The chain employs TRBV30 and TRBJ2-7, with 7 nucleotides matching TRBD2. V dropped 0 bases and J dropped 4; count of bases not matched to a gene: 15. Germline-derived CDR1 and CDR2 are GTSNPN and SVGIG (reference sequence). The CDR3 runs 17 residues. CDR3 loop: CAWSVWEGMGRRYEQYF. The CDR3 nucleotides are TGTGCCTGGAGTGTATGGGAGGGTATGGGGCGCCGGTACGAGCAGTACTTC.

The rearrangement links TRBV6-6 to TRBJ2-5; TRBD1 aligns across 11 bases. The J call may be incorrect, as the DNA end agrees better with TRBJ2-7. Germline V CDR1 and CDR2: MNHNY, SVGAGI (reference sequence). The CDR3 extends over 16 amino acids. CDR3 nucleotide sequence: TGTGCCAGCAGCGCCGTAGGGGGACAGGGGGGCTACGAGCAGTACTTC. Amino acids: CASSAVGGQGGYEQYF.

In its sample, this clone was seen once. The chain uses TRBV18 and TRBJ2-7; D may be TRBD2 (5 bases). The ends were cut back, 4 bases at V and 0 bases at J, with 19 bases in the middle. This CDR3 spans 17 amino acids. The germline gives CDR1 KGHSH, CDR2 LQKENI. The CDR3 DNA sequence: TGTGCCAGCTCACTATCGACGGGAACCTTAAGCTCCTACGAGCAGTACTTC. Translation gives CASSLSTGTLSSYEQYF.

Comment on this clone: At one end, the junction sequence differs from germline, possibly due to a read error. V usage is TRBV7-9 and J usage is TRBJ1-5; 9 bases match TRBD1. Looked up from germline, CDR1 is SEHNR and CDR2 is FQNEAQ (reference sequence). This CDR3 contains 14 residues. In nucleotides, the CDR3 is TGTTCCAGCAGCTTCGGGACAGGGAATCAGCCCCAGCATTTT. Translating gives CSSSFGTGNQPQHF.

Details on this clone: No DNA is shown, since the ends of the CDR3 on it are uncertain; the CDR3 is the one TCRdb lists. CDR3 amino acids: CASSFFGQGYEQYF. The rearrangement links TRBV2 to TRBJ2-7; the table's D call of TRBD1 was not tested on the DNA. Germline V lookup: CDR1 SNHLY, CDR2 FYNNEI. The CDR3 has 14 residues if both end residues are counted.

The chain has TRBV18 and TRBJ1-2; D unresolved. Trimming pared 5 bases from V and 3 bases from J, leaving 13 bases between. The CDR3 has 14 residues. CDR1 is KGHSH, CDR2 LQKENI, per germline. CDR3 in amino acids: CASSVPRGDYGYTF. As DNA, the CDR3 is TGTGCCAGCTCAGTCCCCCGCGGCGACTATGGCTACACCTTC.

This clone was detected only once. The gene calls are TRBV11-1 and TRBJ2-5, with TRBD1 matching 10 bases. The CDR3 extends over 14 amino acids. Germline CDR1 is SGHAT and CDR2 is FQDESV (reference sequence). Germline trimming cut 5 bases from V and 3 bases from J; bases unmatched to any gene: 3. The CDR3 sequence: CASSPGQGEETQYF. The CDR3 bases are TGTGCCAGCAGCCCAGGACAGGGGGAAGAGACCCAGTACTTC.

The chain is built from TRBV2 and TRBJ2-5, with 7 bases matching TRBD2. CDR1 and CDR2 from the germline V gene are SNHLY and FYNNEI. Losses at the gene ends were 6 bases for V and 5 bases for J; bases not matched to a gene: 12. The CDR3 length is 15 residues. In nucleotides, the CDR3 is TGTGCCAGCAGCGTTGGACTAGGGGTTCCGGAGACCCAGTACTTC. This codes for CASSVGLGVPETQYF.

The chain carries TRBV5-1 and TRBJ2-5; D is perhaps TRBD2 (6 bases). V gave up 4 bases and J gave up 0 bases, with 10 bases separating them. The CDR3 loop spans 14 amino acids. Germline-derived CDR1 and CDR2 are SGHRS and YFSETQ. The CDR3 DNA sequence: TGCGCCAGCAGCGCGGGGACCAACCAAGAGACCCAGTACTTC. It yields the protein CASSAGTNQETQYF.

CDR3 DNA sequence: TGCAGCGTAGGACAGGGGAGAGGCAAAAACATTCAGTACTTC. This sequence encodes CSVGQGRGKNIQYF. J is TRBJ2-4 and V is TRBV29-1; 9 bases map to TRBD1. Losses at the gene ends were 6 bases for V and 3 bases for J; bases not matched to a gene: 6. CDR3 length: 14 residues. The V gene's germline CDR1 is SQVTM and CDR2 ANQGSEA. Using reference TRBV29-1 and TRBJ2-4 for the parts outside the CDR3, the full variable domain is SAVISQKPSRDICQRGTSLTIQCQVDSQVTMMFWYRQQPGQSLTLIATANQGSEATYESGFVIDKFPISRPNLTFSTLTVSNMSPEDSSIYLCSVGQGRGKNIQYFGAGTRLSVL.

This chain uses TRBV29-1 with TRBJ2-7; the match to TRBD1 covers 9 bases. The germline gives CDR1 SQVTM, CDR2 ANQGSEA. The V and J ends lost 7 bases and 6 bases, in that order; junction bases with no gene match: 7. CDR3 length: 12 amino acids. CDR3 amino acids: CSASEDRGEQYF. The CDR3 bases are TGCAGCGCCTCAGAGGACAGGGGCGAGCAGTACTTC.

The CDR3 reads CASTTGNTEAFF. The CDR3 DNA reads as TGCGCCAGTACGACAGGCAACACTGAAGCTTTCTTT. The chain links TRBV5-1 to TRBJ1-1; tentative D call: TRBD1 (6 bases). This CDR3 region has 12 residues. The ends were cut back, 8 bases at V and 2 bases at J, with 10 bases in the middle. Per germline, CDR1 SGHRS and CDR2 YFSETQ.

The V and J genes are TRBV6-1 and TRBJ1-2, with TRBD1 matching 8 bases. V lost 7 bases and J lost 6; bases outside the gene matches: 10. The CDR3 extends over 14 amino acids. Germline CDR1 reads MNHNS; CDR2 reads SASEGT. DNA for the CDR3: TGTGCCAGCAATCCGGGACAGGTGGGGAATGGCTACACCTTC. Its translation: CASNPGQVGNGYTF.